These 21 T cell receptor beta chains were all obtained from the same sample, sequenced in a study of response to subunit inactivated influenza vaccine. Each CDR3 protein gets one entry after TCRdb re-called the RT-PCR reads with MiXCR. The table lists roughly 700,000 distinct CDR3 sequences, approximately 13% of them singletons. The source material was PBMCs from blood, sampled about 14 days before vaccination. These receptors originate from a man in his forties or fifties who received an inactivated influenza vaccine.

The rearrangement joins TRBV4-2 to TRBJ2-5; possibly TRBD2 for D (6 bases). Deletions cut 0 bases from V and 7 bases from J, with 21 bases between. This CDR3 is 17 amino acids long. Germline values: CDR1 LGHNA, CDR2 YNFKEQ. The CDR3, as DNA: TGTGCCAGCAGCCAAGATCCCCCTGGGAGGCGGGGTGGGACCCAGTACTTC. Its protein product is CASSQDPPGRRGGTQYF.

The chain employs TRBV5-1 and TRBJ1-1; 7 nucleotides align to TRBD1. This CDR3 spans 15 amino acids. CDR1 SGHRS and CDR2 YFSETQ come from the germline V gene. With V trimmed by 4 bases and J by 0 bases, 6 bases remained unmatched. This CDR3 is CASSSTTGMNTEAFF. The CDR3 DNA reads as TGCGCCAGCAGCAGCACGACAGGGATGAACACTGAAGCTTTCTTT.

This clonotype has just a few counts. For the CDR3, the DNA is TGTGCCACCAGCAGAGATGTGGGGACTAGCGGGGGGCAGTTAGATACGCAGTATTTT. Translation: CATSRDVGTSGGQLDTQYF. The V gene is TRBV15, the J gene TRBJ2-3, with 15 bases identical to TRBD2. The CDR3 is 19 residues long. The germline V gene encodes CDR1 LNHNV and CDR2 YYDKDF (reference sequence). With 0 bases clipped from V and 5 bases from J, the junction kept 9 bases outside the gene matches.

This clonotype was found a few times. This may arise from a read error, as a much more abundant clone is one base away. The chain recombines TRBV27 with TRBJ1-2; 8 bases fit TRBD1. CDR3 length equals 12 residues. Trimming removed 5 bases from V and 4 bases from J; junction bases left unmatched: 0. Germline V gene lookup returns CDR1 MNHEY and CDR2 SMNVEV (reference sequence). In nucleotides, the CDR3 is TGTGCCAGCAGTGGGACAGGCTATGGCTACACCTTC. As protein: CASSGTGYGYTF.

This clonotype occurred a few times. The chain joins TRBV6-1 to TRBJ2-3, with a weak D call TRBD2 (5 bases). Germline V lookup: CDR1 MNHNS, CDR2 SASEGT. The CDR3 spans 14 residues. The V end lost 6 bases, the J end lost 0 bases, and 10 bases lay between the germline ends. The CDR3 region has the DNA TGTGCCAGCAGACCCCCGGGGAGCACAGATACGCAGTATTTT. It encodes CASRPPGSTDTQYF.

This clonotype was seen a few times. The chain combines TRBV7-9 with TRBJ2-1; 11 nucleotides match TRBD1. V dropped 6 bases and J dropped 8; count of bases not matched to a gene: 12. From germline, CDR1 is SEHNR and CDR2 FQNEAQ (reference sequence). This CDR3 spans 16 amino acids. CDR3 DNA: TGTGCCAGCAGGCTTAGCTCTGGGACAGGGGGAGATGAGCAGTTCTTC. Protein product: CASRLSSGTGGDEQFF.

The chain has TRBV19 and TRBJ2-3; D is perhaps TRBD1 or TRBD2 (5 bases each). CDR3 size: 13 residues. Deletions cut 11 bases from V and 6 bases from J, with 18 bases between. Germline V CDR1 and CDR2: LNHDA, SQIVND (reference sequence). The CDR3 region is CAGRTEGSDTQYF. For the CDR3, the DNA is TGTGCCGGCCGGACCGAGGGGTCGGATACGCAGTATTTT.

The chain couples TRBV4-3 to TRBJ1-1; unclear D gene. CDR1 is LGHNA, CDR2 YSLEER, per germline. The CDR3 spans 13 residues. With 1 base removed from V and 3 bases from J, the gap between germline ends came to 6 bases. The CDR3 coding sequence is TGCGCCAGCAGCCAAGTCCGATACACTGAAGCTTTCTTT. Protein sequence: CASSQVRYTEAFF.

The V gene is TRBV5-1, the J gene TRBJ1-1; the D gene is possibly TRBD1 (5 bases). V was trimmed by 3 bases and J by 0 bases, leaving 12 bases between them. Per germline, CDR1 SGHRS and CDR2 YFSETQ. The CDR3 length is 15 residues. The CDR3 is CASSWQTDMNTEAFF. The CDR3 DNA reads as TGCGCCAGCAGCTGGCAGACAGACATGAACACTGAAGCTTTCTTT.

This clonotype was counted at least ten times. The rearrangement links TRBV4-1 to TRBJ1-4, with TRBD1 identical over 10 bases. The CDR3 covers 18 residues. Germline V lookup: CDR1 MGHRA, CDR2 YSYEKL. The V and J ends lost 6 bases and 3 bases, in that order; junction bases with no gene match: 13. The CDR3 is CASRSGTGARLANEKLFF. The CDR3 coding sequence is TGCGCCAGCAGGTCCGGGACAGGGGCAAGATTAGCTAATGAAAAACTGTTTTTT.

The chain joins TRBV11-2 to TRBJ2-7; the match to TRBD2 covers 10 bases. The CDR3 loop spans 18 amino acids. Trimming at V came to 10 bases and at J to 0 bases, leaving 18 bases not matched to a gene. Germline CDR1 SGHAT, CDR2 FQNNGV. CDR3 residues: CATSLPVAGGQSSYEQYF. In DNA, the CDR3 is TGTGCCACCTCCTTACCCGTAGCGGGGGGACAAAGCTCCTACGAGCAGTACTTC.

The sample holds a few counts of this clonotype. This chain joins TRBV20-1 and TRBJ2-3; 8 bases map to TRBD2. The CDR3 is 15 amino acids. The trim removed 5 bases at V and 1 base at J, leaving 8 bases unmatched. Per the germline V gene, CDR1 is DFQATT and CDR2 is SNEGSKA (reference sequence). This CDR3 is CSAGGGRTRTDTQYF. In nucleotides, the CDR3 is TGCAGTGCTGGAGGCGGGAGGACCCGCACAGATACGCAGTATTTT.

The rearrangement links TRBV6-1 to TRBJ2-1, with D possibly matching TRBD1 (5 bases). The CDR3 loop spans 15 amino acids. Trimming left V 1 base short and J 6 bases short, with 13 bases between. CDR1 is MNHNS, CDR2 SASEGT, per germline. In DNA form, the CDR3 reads TGTGCCAGCAGTGAAGTTGGGGCTCTCAGCAATGAGCAGTTCTTC. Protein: CASSEVGALSNEQFF.

The DNA for the CDR3 is TGTGCCAGCAGCCCCCTGGGGAAGGGGGCCAACGTCCTGACTTTC. Its translation is CASSPLGKGANVLTF. J is TRBJ2-6 and V is TRBV28; D gene unclear. Trimming pared 6 bases from V and 4 bases from J, leaving 13 bases between. Germline loops: CDR1 MDHEN, CDR2 SYDVKM. This CDR3 contains 15 residues.

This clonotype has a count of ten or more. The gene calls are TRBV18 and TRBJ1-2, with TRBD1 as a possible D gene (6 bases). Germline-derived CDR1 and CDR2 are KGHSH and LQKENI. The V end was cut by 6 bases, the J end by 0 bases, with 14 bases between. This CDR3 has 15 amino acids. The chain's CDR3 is CASSAGTSSNYGYTF. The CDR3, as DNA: TGTGCCAGCTCCGCCGGGACATCATCTAACTATGGCTACACCTTC.

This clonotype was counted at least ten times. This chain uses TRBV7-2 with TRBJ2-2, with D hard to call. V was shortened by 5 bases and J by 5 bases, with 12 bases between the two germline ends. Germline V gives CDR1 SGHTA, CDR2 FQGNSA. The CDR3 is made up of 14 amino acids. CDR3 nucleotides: TGTGCCAGCAGCCTGAGTTATAGGACCGGGGAGCTGTTTTTT. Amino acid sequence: CASSLSYRTGELFF.

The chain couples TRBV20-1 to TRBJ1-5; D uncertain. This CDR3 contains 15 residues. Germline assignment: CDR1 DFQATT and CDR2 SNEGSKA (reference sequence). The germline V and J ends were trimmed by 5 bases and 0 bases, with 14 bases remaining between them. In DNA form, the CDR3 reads TGCAGTGCTGTGACGGAAACTCTTAGCAATCAGCCCCAGCATTTT. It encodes CSAVTETLSNQPQHF.

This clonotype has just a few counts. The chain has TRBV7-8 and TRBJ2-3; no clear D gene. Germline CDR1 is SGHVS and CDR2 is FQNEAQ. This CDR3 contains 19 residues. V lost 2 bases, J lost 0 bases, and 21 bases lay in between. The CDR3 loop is CASSLYTGSSILSTDTQYF. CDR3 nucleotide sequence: TGTGCCAGCAGCTTATATACCGGGTCCTCTATCCTAAGCACAGATACGCAGTATTTT.

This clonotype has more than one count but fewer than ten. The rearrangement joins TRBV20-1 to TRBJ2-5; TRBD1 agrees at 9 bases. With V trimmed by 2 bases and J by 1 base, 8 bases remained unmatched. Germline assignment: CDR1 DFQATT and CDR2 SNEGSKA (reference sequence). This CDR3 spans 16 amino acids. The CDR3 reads CSARPNRDRVQETQYF. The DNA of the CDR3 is TGCAGTGCTAGACCCAACCGGGACAGGGTCCAAGAGACCCAGTACTTC.

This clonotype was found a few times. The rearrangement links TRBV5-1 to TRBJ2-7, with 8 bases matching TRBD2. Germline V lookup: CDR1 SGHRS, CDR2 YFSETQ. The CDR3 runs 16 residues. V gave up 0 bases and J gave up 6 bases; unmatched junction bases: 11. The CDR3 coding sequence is TGCGCCAGCAGCTTGGCTGGCGTAGCGGGGATTCTCGAGCAGTACTTC. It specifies CASSLAGVAGILEQYF.

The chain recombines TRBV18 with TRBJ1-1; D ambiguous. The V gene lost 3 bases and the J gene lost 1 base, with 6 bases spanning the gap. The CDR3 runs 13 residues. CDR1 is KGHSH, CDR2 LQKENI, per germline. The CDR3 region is CASSPKANTEAFF. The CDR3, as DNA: TGTGCCAGCTCACCGAAGGCGAACACTGAAGCTTTCTTT.